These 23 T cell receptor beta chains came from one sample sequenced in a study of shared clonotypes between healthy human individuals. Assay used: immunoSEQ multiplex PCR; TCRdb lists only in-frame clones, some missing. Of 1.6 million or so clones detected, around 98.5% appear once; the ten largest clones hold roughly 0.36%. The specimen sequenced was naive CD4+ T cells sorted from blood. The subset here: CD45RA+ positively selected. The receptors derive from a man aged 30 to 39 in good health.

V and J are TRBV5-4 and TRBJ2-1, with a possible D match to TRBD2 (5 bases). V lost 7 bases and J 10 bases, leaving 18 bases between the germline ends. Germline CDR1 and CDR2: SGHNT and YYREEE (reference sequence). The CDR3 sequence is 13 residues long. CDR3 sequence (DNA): TGTGCCAGCCACCGGGTCCCACGGGAAGAGCAGTTCTTC. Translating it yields CASHRVPREEQFF. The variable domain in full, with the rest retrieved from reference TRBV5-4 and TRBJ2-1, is ETGVTQSPTHLIKTRGQQVTLRCSSQSGHNTVSWYQQALGQGPQFIFQYYREEENGRGNFPPRFSGLQFPNYSSELNVNALELDDSALYLCASHRVPREEQFFGPGTRLTVL.

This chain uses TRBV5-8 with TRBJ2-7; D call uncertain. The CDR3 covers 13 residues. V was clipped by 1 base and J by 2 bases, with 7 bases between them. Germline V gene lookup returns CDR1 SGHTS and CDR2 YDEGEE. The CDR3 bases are TGTGCCAGCAGCTTGCGGGTAGCCTACGAGCAGTACTTC. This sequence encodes CASSLRVAYEQYF.

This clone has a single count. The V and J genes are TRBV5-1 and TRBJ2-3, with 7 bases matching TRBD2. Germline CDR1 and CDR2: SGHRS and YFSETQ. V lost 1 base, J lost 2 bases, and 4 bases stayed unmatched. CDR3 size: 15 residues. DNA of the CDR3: TGCGCCAGCAGCTTGCCGGGAGGTGTCACAGATACGCAGTATTTT. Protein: CASSLPGGVTDTQYF. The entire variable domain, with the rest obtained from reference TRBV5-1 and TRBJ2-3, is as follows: KAGVTQTPRYLIKTRGQQVTLSCSPISGHRSVSWYQQTPGQGLQFLFEYFSETQRNKGNFPGRFSGRQFSNSRSEMNVSTLELGDSALYLCASSLPGGVTDTQYFGPGTRLTVL.

CDR3 residues: CASSFVAGGTSYEQYF. The CDR3 coding sequence is TGTGCCAGCAGTTTCGTAGCGGGAGGCACCTCCTACGAGCAGTACTTC. J is TRBJ2-7 and V is TRBV28, with 10 bases aligning to TRBD2. V lost 3 bases, J lost 0 bases, and 5 bases stayed unmatched. Germline lookup yields CDR1 MDHEN and CDR2 SYDVKM. The CDR3 has 16 residues. Together with reference TRBV28 and TRBJ2-7, the CDR3 gives the full variable domain: DVKVTQSSRYLVKRTGEKVFLECVQDMDHENMFWYRQDPGLGLRLIYFSYDVKMKEKGDIPEGYSVSREKKERFSLILESASTNQTSMYLCASSFVAGGTSYEQYFGPGTRLTVT.

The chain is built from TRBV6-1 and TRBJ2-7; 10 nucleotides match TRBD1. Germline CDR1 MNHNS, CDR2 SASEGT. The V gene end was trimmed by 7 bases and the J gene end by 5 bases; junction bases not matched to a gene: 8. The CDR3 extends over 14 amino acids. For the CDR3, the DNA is TGTGCCAGCACTTTCGGGACAGGGGTCCACGAGCAGTACTTC. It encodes CASTFGTGVHEQYF.

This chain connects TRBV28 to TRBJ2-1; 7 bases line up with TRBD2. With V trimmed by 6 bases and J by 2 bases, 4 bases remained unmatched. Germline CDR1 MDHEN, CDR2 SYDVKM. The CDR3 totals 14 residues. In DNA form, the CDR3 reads TGTGCCAGCAGGGAGCGGGATCCCTACAATGAGCAGTTCTTC. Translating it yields CASRERDPYNEQFF.

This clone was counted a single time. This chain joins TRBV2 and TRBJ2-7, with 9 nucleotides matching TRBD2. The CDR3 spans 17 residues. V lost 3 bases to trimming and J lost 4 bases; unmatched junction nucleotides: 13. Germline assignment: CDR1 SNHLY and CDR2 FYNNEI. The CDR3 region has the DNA TGTGCCAGCAGTGATGGCGGGAGGGCCTCAAGTTCATACGAGCAGTACTTC. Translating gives CASSDGGRASSSYEQYF.

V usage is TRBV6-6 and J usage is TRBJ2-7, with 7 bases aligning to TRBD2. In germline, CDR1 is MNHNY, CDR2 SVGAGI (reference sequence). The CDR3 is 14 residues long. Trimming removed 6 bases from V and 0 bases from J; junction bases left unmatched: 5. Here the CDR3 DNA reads TGTGCCAGCAGCGGACTAGAGGGCTCCTACGAGCAGTACTTC. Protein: CASSGLEGSYEQYF.

CDR3 protein: CASSSPIEGFSYEQYF. The CDR3 DNA sequence: TGTGCCAGCAGCTCACCGATTGAAGGGTTCAGCTACGAGCAGTACTTC. This chain joins TRBV7-8 and TRBJ2-7, with unresolved D. V gave up 4 bases and J gave up 3 bases, with 19 bases separating them. Germline-derived CDR1 and CDR2 are SGHVS and FQNEAQ. The CDR3 runs to 16 residues.

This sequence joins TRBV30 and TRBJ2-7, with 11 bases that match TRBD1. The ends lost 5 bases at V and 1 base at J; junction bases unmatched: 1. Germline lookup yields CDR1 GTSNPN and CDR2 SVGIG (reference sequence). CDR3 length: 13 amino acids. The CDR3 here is CAWGQGASYEQYF. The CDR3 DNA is TGTGCCTGGGGACAGGGGGCATCCTACGAGCAGTACTTC.

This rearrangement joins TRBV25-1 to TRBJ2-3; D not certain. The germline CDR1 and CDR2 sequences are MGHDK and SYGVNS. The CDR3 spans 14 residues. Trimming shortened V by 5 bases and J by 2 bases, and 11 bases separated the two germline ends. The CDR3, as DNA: TGTGCCAGCAGTAAGTGGGAAGTCACAGATACGCAGTATTTT. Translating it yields CASSKWEVTDTQYF.

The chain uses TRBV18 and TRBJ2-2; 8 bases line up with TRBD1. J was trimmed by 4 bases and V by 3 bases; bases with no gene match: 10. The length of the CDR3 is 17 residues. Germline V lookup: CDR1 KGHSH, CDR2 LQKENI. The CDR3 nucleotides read TGTGCCAGCTCACCTAACCTCAACAGGGGGACCACCGGGGAGCTGTTTTTT. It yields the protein CASSPNLNRGTTGELFF.

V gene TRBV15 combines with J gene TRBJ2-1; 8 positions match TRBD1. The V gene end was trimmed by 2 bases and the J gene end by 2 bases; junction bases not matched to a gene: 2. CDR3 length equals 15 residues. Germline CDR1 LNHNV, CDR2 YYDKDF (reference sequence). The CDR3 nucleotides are TGTGCCACCAGCAGACGGACAGGGCCCTACAATGAGCAGTTCTTC. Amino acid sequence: CATSRRTGPYNEQFF. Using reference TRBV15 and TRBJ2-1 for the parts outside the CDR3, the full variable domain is DAMVIQNPRYQVTQFGKPVTLSCSQTLNHNVMYWYQQKSSQAPKLLFHYYDKDFNNEADTPDNFQSRRPNTSFCFLDIRSPGLGDTAMYLCATSRRTGPYNEQFFGPGTRLTVL.

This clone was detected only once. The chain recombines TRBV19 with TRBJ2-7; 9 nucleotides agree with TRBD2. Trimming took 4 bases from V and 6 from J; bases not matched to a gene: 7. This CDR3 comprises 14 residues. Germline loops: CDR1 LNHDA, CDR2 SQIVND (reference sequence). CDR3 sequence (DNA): TGTGCCAGTAGTACCGGACTAGCGATCGGCGAGCAGTACTTC. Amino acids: CASSTGLAIGEQYF.

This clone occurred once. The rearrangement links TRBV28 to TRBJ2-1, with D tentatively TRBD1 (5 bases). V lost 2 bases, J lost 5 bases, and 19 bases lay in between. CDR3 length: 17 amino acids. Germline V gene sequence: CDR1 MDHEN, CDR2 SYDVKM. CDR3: CASSLGSRRRGHNEQFF. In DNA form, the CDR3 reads TGTGCCAGCAGTTTAGGGTCTCGCCGTAGGGGCCACAATGAGCAGTTCTTC.

CDR3 bases: TGTGCCAGCAGTGCCCCTCAGGGGGCTGATACGCAGTATTTT. Protein: CASSAPQGADTQYF. The rearrangement links TRBV25-1 to TRBJ2-3; 8 bases line up with TRBD1. CDR1 is MGHDK and CDR2 is SYGVNS in the germline V gene. There are 14 residues in the CDR3. Trimming took 4 bases from V and 6 from J; bases not matched to a gene: 6. Variable domain in full (rest from reference TRBV25-1 and TRBJ2-3): EADIYQTPRYLVIGTGKKITLECSQTMGHDKMYWYQQDPGMELHLIHYSYGVNSTEKGDLSSESTVSRIRTEHFPLTLESARPSHTSQYLCASSAPQGADTQYFGPGTRLTVL.

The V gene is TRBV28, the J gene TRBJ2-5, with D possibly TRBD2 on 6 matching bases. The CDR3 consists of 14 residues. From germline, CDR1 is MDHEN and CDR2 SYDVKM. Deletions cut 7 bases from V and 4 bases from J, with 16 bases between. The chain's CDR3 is CASTPWRDRETQYF. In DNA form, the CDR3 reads TGTGCCAGCACCCCTTGGAGGGATCGAGAGACCCAGTACTTC. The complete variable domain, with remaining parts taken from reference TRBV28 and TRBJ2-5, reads DVKVTQSSRYLVKRTGEKVFLECVQDMDHENMFWYRQDPGLGLRLIYFSYDVKMKEKGDIPEGYSVSREKKERFSLILESASTNQTSMYLCASTPWRDRETQYFGPGTRLLVL.

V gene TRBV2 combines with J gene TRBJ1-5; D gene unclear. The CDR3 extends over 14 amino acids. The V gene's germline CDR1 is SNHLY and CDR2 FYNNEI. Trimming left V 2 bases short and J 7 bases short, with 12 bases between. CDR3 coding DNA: TGTGCCAGCAGTGAAAACGCAAATGGACAGCCCCAGCATTTT. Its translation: CASSENANGQPQHF. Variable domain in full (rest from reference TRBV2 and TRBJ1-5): EPEVTQTPSHQVTQMGQEVILRCVPISNHLYFYWYRQILGQKVEFLVSFYNNEISEKSEIFDDQFSVERPDGSNFTLKIRSTKLEDSAMYFCASSENANGQPQHFGDGTRLSIL.

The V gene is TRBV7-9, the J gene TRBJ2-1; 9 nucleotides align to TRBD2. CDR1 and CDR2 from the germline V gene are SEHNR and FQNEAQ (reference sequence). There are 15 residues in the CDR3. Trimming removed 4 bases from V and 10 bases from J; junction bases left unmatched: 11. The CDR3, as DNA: TGTGCCAGCAGCTGGACCGGGACTAGCCTGGGCGAGCAGTTCTTC. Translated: CASSWTGTSLGEQFF.

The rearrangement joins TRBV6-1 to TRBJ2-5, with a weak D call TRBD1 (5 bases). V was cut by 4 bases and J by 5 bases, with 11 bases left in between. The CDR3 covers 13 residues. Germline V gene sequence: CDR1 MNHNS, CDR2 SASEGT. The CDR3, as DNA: TGTGCCAGCAGTGTACGTCAGGGTGAGACCCAGTACTTC. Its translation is CASSVRQGETQYF.

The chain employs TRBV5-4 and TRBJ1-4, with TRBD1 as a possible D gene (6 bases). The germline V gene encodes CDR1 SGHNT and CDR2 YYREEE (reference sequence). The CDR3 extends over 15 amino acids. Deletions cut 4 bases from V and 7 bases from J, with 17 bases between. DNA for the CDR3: TGTGCCAGCAGCCTCCGCCAGACAGGAGGTGAAAAACTGTTTTTT. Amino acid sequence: CASSLRQTGGEKLFF.

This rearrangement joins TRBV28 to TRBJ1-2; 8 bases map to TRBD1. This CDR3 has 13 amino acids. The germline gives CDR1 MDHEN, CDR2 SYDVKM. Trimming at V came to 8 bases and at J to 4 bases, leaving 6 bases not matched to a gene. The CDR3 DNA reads TGTGCCAGCCGGGACAGGTTCCCCTATGGCTACACCTTC. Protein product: CASRDRFPYGYTF.

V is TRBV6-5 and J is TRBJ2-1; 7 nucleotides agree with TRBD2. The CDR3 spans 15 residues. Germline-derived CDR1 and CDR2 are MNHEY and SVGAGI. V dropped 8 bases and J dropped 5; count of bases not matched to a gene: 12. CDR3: CASRRVREPNNEQFF. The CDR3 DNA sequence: TGTGCCAGCCGGAGGGTGCGGGAGCCTAACAATGAGCAGTTCTTC.